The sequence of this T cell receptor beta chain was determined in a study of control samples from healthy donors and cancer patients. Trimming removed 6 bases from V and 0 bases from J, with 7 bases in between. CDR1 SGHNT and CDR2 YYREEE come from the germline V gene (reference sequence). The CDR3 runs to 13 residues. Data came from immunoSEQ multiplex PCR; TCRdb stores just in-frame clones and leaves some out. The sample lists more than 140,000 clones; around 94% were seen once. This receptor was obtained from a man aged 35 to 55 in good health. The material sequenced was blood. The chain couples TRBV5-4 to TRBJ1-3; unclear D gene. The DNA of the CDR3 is TGTGCCAGCAACGACCACTCTGGAAACACCATATATTTT. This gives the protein CASNDHSGNTIYF.